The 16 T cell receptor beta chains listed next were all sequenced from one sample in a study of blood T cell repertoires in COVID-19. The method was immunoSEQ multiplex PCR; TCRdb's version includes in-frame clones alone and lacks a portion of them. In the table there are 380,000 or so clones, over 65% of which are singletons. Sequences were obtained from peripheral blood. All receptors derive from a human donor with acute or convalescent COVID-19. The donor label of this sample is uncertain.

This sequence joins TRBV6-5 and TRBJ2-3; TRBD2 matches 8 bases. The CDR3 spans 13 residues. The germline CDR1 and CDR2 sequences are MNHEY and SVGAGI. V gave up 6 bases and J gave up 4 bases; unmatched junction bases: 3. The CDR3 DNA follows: TGTGCCAGCAGCGGGGGGGCTGCAGATACGCAGTATTTT. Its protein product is CASSGGAADTQYF.

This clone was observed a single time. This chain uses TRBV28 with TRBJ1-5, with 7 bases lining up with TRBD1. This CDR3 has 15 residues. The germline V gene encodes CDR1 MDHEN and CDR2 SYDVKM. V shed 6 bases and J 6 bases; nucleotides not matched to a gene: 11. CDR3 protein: CASRPTGVRSQPQHF. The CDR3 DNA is TGTGCCAGCAGGCCAACAGGGGTACGGAGTCAGCCCCAGCATTTT.

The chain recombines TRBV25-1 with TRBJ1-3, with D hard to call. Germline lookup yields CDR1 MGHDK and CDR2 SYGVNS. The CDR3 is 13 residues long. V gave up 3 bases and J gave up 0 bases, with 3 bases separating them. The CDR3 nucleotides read TGTGCCAGCAGTGACAGCTCTGGAAACACCATATATTTT. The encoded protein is CASSDSSGNTIYF.

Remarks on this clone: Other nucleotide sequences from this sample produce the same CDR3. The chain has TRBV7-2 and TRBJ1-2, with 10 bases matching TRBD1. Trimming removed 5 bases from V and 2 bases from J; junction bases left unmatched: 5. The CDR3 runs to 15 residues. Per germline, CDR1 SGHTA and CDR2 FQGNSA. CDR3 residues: CASSPRTGGNYGYTF. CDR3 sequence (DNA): TGTGCCAGCAGCCCCCGGACAGGGGGAAACTATGGCTACACCTTC.

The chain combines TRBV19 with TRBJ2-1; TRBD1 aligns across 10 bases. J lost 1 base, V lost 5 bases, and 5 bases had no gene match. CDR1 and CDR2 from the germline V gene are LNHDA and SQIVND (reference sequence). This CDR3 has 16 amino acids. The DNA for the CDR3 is TGTGCCAGTAGTGCCTCGGACAGGGGGTCCTACAATGAGCAGTTCTTC. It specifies CASSASDRGSYNEQFF.

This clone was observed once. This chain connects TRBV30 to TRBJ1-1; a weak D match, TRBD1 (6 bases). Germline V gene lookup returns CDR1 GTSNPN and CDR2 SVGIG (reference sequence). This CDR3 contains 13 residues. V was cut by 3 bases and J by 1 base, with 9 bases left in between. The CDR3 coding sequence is TGTGCCTGGAGCCTACAGGGGAACACTGAAGCTTTCTTT. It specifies CAWSLQGNTEAFF.

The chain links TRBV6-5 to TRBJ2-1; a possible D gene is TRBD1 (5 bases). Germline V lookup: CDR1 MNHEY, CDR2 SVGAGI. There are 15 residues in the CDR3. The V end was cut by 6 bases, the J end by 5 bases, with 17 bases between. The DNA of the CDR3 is TGTGCCAGCAGATCCGACAGAGGCTCTAACAATGAGCAGTTCTTC. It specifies CASRSDRGSNNEQFF.

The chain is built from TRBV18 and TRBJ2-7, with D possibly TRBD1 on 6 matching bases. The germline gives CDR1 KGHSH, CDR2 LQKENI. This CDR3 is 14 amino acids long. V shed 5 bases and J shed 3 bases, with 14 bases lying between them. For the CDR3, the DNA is TGTGCCAGCTCAACAGGGACGGAGAGCTACGAGCAGTACTTC. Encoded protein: CASSTGTESYEQYF. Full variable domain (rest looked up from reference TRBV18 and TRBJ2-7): NAGVMQNPRHLVRRRGQEARLRCSPMKGHSHVYWYRQLPEEGLKFMVYLQKENIIDESGMPKERFSAEFPKEGPSILRIQQVVRGDSAAYFCASSTGTESYEQYFGPGTRLTVT.

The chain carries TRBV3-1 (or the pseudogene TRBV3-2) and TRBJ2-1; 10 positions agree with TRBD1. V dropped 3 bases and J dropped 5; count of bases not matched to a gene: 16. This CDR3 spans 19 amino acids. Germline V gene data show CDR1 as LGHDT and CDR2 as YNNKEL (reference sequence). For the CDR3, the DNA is TGTGCCAGCAGCCACGAGTCTAACCGGGACAGGGGTCCCGACAATGAGCAGTTCTTC. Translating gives CASSHESNRDRGPDNEQFF.

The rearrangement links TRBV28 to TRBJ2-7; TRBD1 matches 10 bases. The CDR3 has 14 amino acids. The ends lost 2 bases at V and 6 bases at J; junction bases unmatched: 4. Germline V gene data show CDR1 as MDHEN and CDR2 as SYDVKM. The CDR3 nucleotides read TGTGCCAGCAGTTTAAGGGACAGGGGCGGCGAGCAGTACTTC. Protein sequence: CASSLRDRGGEQYF.

The CDR3: CASSPIGGSPQFF. CDR3 sequence (DNA): TGTGCCAGCTCACCAATAGGGGGCAGCCCGCAGTTCTTC. This sequence joins TRBV18 and TRBJ2-1; TRBD1 aligns across 7 bases. CDR3 length: 13 amino acids. The germline V gene encodes CDR1 KGHSH and CDR2 LQKENI. J gave up 12 bases and V 2 bases, and 7 bases lay outside the gene matches.

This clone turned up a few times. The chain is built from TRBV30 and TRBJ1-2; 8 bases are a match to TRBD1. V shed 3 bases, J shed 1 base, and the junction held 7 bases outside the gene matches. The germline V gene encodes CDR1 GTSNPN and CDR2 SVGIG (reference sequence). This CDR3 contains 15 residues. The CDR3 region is CAWRRTGIFNYGYTF. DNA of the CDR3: TGTGCCTGGAGGAGGACAGGGATCTTTAACTATGGCTACACCTTC.

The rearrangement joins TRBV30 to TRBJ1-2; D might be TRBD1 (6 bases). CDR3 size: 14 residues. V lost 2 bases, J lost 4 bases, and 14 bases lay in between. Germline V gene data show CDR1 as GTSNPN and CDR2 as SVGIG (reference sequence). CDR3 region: CAWSTGQTSYGYTF. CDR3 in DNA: TGTGCCTGGAGTACCGGACAGACGAGCTATGGCTACACCTTC. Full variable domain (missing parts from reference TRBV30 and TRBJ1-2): SQTIHQWPATLVQPVGSPLSLECTVEGTSNPNLYWYRQAAGRGLQLLFYSVGIGQISSEVPQNLSASRPQDRQFILSSKKLLLSDSGFYLCAWSTGQTSYGYTFGSGTRLTVV.

The CDR3 spells CASSPHNGLTEAFF. The CDR3 DNA is TGTGCCAGCAGCCCCCACAACGGACTGACTGAAGCTTTCTTT. The chain carries TRBV3-1 (or the pseudogene TRBV3-2) and TRBJ1-1; the D is unclear. Germline lookup yields CDR1 LGHDT and CDR2 YNNKEL (reference sequence). This CDR3 spans 14 amino acids. Trimming removed 4 bases from V and 5 bases from J, with 14 bases in between.

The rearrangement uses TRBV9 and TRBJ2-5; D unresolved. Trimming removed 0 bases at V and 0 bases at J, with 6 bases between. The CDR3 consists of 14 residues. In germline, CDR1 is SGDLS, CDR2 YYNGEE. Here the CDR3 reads CASSVESHQETQYF. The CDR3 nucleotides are TGTGCCAGCAGCGTAGAGAGCCACCAAGAGACCCAGTACTTC.

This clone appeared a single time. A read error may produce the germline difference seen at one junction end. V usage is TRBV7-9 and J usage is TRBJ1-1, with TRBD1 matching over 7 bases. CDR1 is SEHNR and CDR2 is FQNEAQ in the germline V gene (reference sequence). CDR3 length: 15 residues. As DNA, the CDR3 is TGTGCTAGCAGCCCCCCGGGACAGCAAAACACTGAAGCTTTCTTT. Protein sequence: CASSPPGQQNTEAFF.